What follows are 8 T cell receptor beta chains derived from one specimen sequenced in a study of immune cell composition in non-small cell lung cancer. Produced via immunoSEQ multiplex PCR; TCRdb's table is partial and in-frame only. The data contain approximately 4,300 clones, approximately 76% of them singletons. Sequences were obtained from lung tumor tissue. All receptors derive from a human donor with non-small cell lung cancer.

The DNA for the CDR3 is TGTGCCAGCAGCGTAGGGAATGTGGGGGGACAAGAGACCCAGTACTTC. Translation gives CASSVGNVGGQETQYF. The chain carries TRBV9 and TRBJ2-5, with TRBD2 as a possible D gene (6 bases). Germline CDR1 and CDR2: SGDLS and YYNGEE. The CDR3 length is 16 residues. V lost 0 bases to trimming and J lost 2 bases, with 14 bases between them.

The chain has TRBV27 and TRBJ1-2; 9 bases are shared with TRBD1. There are 15 residues in the CDR3. Germline V CDR1 and CDR2: MNHEY, SMNVEV (reference sequence). The V segment lost 1 base and the J segment 4 bases; nucleotides outside the gene matches: 4. CDR3 in DNA: TGTGCCAGCAGTTTATTAGGACAGGGGAGCTATGGCTACACCTTC. Its translation is CASSLLGQGSYGYTF.

The chain links TRBV18 to TRBJ2-3; TRBD1 aligns across 7 bases. Germline V gives CDR1 KGHSH, CDR2 LQKENI. The CDR3 length is 17 residues. Unmatched junction bases numbered 6, after V lost 0 bases and J lost 0 bases. The CDR3 bases are TGTGCCAGCTCACCACCGAGGACAGGTCGAAGCACAGATACGCAGTATTTT. Protein sequence: CASSPPRTGRSTDTQYF.

The J gene is TRBJ1-2, the V gene TRBV5-6, with a weak D call TRBD1 (5 bases). The germline CDR1 and CDR2 sequences are SGHDT and YYEEEE. The CDR3 spans 13 residues. Trimming removed 0 bases at V and 4 bases at J, with 7 bases between. CDR3 DNA: TGTGCCAGCAGCTTGGCGGGGGGCTATGGCTACACCTTC. Translated, it gives CASSLAGGYGYTF.

V usage is TRBV6-5 and J usage is TRBJ2-2, with D hard to call. Germline CDR1 reads MNHEY; CDR2 reads SVGAGI. The CDR3 is 12 amino acids. The V end lost 5 bases, the J end lost 5 bases, and 6 bases lay between the germline ends. CDR3 residues: CASSRWTGELFF. The DNA of the CDR3 is TGTGCCAGCAGTCGGTGGACCGGGGAGCTGTTTTTT.

This chain joins TRBV6-1 and TRBJ1-1; D possibly corresponds to TRBD1 (6 bases). V lost 5 bases to trimming and J lost 3 bases, with 13 bases between them. Germline CDR1 MNHNS, CDR2 SASEGT. This CDR3 region has 14 residues. The CDR3 region is CASSTRQAYTEAFF. CDR3 coding DNA: TGTGCCAGCAGTACCAGACAGGCTTACACTGAAGCTTTCTTT.

The chain has TRBV27 and TRBJ1-5, with D uncertain. The CDR3 is made up of 15 amino acids. The V gene lost 6 bases and the J gene lost 0 bases, with 12 bases spanning the gap. Germline V gene data show CDR1 as MNHEY and CDR2 as SMNVEV (reference sequence). The CDR3 here is CASRPHLISNQPQHF. CDR3 nucleotides: TGTGCCAGCAGGCCCCACTTGATTAGCAATCAGCCCCAGCATTTT.

CDR3 DNA: TGTGCCAGCAGTCCTACAGGGGTGATAAACGCTGAAGCTTTCTTT. It specifies CASSPTGVINAEAFF. The rearrangement joins TRBV7-9 to TRBJ1-1, with TRBD1 matching 7 bases. Trimming cost V 6 bases and J 6 bases; bases outside gene matches: 13. This CDR3 is 15 amino acids long. Per the germline V gene, CDR1 is SEHNR and CDR2 is FQNEAQ (reference sequence). The full variable domain, completed using reference TRBV7-9 and TRBJ1-1, is DTGVSQNPRHKITKRGQNVTFRCDPISEHNRLYWYRQTLGQGPEFLTYFQNEAQLEKSRLLSDRFSAERPKGSFSTLEIQRTEQGDSAMYLCASSPTGVINAEAFFGQGTRLTVV.